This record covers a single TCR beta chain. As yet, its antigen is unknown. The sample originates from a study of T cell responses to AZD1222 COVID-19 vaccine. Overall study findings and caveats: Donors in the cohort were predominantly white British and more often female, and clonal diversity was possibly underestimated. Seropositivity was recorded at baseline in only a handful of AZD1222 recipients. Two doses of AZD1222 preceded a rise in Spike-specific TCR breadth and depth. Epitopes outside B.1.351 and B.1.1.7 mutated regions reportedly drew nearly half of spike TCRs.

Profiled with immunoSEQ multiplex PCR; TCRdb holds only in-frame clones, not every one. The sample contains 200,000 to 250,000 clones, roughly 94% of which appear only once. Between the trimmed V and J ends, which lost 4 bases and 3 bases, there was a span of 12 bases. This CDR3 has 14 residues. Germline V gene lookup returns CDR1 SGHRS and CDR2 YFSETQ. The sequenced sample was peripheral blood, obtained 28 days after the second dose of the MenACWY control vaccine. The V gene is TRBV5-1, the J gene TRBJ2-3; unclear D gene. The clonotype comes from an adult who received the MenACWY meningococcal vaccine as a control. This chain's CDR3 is CASSLGGKTDTQYF. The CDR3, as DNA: TGCGCCAGCAGCCTTGGTGGTAAGACAGATACGCAGTATTTT.